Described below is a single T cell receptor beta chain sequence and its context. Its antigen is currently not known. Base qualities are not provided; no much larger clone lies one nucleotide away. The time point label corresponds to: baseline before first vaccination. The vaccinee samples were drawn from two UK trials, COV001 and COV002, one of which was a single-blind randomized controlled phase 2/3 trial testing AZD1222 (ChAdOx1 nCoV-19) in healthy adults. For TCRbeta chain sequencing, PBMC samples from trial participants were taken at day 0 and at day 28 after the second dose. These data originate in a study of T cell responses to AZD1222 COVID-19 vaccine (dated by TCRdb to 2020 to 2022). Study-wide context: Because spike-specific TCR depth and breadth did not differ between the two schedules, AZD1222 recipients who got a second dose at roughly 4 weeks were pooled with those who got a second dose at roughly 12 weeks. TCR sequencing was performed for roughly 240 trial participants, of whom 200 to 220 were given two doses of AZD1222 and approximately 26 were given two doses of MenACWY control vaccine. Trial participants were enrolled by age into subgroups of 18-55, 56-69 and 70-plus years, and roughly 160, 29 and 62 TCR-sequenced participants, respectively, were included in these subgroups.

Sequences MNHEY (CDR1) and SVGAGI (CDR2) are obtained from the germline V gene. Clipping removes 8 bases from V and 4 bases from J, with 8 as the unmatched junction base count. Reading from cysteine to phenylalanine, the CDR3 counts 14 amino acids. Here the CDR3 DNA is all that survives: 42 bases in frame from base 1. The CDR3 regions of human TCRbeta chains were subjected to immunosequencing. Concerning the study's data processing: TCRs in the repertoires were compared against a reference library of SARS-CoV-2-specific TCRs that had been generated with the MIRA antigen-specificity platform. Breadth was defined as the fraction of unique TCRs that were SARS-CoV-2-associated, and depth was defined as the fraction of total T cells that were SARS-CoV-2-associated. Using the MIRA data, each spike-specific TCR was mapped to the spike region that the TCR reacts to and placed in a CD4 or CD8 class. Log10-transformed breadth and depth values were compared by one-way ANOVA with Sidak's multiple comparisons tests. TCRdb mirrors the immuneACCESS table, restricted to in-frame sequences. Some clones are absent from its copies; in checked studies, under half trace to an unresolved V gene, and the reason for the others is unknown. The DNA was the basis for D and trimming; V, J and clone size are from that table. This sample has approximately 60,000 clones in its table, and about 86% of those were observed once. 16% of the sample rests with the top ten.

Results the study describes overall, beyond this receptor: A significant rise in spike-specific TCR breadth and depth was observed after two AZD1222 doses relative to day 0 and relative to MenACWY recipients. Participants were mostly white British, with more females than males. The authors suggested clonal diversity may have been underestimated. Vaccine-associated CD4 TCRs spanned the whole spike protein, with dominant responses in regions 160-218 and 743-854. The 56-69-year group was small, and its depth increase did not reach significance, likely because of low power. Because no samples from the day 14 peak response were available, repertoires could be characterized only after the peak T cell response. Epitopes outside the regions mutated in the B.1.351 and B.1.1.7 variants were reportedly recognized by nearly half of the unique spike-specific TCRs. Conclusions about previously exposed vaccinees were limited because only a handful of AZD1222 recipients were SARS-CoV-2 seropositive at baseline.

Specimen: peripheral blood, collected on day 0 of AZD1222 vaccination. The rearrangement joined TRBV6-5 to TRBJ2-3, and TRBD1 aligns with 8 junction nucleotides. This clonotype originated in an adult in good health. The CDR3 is CASQTRGQSDTQYF. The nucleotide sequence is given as TGTGCCAGCCAGACCAGGGGGCAGTCAGATACGCAGTATTTT.